This TCR beta chain emerged from a study of blood T cell repertoires in COVID-19. In the study overall: Sites across the United States, Italy and Spain contributed samples from acute and convalescent COVID-19. T cells, B-cell-depleted T cells, or PBMCs supplied cDNA or gDNA.

V lost 1 base to trimming and J lost 3 bases; unmatched junction nucleotides: 6. This CDR3 region has 17 residues. Germline assignment: CDR1 LNHDA and CDR2 SQIVND (reference sequence). Original methodology: Amplifying reference gene primers gave estimates of nucleated cell counts. Measured with immunoSEQ multiplex PCR; TCRdb has only the in-frame clones, and not every one. Clone size and V and J calls were adopted from that table, with D and trimming inferred from the DNA. The table has about 200,000 clones, approximately 90% seen once. The sample consisted of peripheral blood. This TCR derives from a man aged 50 to 59 with acute or convalescent COVID-19. This rearrangement joins TRBV19 to TRBJ2-2; 9 bases agree with TRBD1. The CDR3 region has the DNA TGTGCCAGTAGTATAGGGCTGTGGGACAGGGACACCGGGGAGCTGTTTTTT. Residues: CASSIGLWDRDTGELFF.